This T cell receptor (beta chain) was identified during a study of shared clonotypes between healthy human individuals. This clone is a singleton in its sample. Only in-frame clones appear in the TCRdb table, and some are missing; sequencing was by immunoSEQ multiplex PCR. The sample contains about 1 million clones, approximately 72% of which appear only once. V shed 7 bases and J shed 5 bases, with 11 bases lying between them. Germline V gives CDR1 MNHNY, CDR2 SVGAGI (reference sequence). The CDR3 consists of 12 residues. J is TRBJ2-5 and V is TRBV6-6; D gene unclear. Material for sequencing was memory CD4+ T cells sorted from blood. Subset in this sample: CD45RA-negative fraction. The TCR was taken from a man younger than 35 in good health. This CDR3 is CASMLERETQYF. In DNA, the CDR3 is TGTGCCAGCATGCTAGAACGGGAGACCCAGTACTTC.